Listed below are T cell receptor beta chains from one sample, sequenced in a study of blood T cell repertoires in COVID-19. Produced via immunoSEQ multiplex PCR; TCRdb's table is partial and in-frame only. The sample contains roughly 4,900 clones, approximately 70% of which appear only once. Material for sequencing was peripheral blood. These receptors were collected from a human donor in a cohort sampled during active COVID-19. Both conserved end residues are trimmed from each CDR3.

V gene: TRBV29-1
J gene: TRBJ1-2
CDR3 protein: SVETGSFYGYT

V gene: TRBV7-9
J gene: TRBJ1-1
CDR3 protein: ASSLNTEAF

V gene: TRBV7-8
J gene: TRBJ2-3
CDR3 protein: ASSLERNTQY

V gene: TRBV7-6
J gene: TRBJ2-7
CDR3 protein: ASSFYGAEEQY

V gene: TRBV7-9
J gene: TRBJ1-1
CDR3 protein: ASSLTQGATEAF

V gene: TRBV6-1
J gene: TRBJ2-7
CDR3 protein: ASSETVLYEQY

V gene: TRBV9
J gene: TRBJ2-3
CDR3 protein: ASSGTSGGAGHTDTQY

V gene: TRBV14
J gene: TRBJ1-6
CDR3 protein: ASSPRTGNSPLH

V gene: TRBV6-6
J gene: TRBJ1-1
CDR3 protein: ASSSQGSTEAF

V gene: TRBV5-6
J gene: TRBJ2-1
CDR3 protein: ASSPIGARGDNEQF

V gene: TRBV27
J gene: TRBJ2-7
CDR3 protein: ASSPTITSYEQY

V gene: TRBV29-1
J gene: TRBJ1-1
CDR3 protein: SVPEGARNTEAF

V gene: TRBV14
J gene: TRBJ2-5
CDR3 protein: ASSGAGKETQY

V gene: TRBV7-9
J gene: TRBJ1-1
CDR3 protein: ASSFPVRTEAF

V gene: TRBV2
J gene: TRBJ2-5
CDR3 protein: ASGQTSAQQETQY

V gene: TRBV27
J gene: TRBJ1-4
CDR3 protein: ASSRDRFYEKLF

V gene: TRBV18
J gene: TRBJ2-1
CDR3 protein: ASSPTRNNEQF

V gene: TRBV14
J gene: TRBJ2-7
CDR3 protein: ASSPSGVWYEQY

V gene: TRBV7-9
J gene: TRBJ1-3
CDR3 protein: ASSLARGTVSGNTIY

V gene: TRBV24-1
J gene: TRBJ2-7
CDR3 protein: ATSDQPGVYEQY

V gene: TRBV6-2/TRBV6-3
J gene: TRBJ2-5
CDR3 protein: ASSYPQGIVQETQY

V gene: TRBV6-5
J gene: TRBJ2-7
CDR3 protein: ASNLGAGVGGEQY

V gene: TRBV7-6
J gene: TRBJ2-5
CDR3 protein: ASSGKGLAVQETQY

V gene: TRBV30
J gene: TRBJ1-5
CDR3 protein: AWSGTGNQPQH

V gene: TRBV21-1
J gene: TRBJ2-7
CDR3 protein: ARVEGGTSSYEQY

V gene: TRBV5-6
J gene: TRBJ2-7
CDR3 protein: ASSLPTSSYEQY

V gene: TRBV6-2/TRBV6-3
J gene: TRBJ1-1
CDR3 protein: ASSPLRTEAF

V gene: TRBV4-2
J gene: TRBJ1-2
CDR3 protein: ASSGQLNYGYT

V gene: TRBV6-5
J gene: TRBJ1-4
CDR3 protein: ASRITTGPNEKLF

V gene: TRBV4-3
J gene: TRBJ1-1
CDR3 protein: ASSQEAETEAF

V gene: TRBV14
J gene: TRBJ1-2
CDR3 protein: ASSPEQSPYGYT

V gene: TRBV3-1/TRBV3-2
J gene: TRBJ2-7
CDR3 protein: ASSQGLVSYEQY

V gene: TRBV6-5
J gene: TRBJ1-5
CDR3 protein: ASSRGTGNQPQH

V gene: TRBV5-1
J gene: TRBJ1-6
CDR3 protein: ASKGQESSYNSPLH